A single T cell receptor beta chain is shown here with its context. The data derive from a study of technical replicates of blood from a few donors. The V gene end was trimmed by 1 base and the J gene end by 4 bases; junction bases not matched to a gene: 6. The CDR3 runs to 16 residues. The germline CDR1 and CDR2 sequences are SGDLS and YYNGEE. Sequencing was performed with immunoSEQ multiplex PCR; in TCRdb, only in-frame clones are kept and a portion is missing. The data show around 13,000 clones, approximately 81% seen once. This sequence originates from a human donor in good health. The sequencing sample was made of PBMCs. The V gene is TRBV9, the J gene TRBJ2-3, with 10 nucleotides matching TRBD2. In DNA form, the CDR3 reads TGTGCCAGCAGCGTAAGCGGGAGGGCCTCCTCAGATACGCAGTATTTT. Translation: CASSVSGRASSDTQYF.